A single sample is the source of the 29 T cell receptor beta chains below, sequenced in a study of cytomegalovirus exposure and HLA in healthy donors. This PCR relied on a set of 60 Vbeta primers and 13 Jbeta primers. TCRdb's table, derived via immunoSEQ multiplex PCR, lists solely in-frame clones and lacks some. Found here are fewer than 70,000 clones, around 70% of them singletons; the top ten hold 9.5% to 13%. Specimen: PBMCs. These receptors all come from a young woman in good health and CMV-seronegative.

The rearrangement joins TRBV19 to TRBJ1-1, with D unclear. The CDR3 has 14 residues. Germline V gene sequence: CDR1 LNHDA, CDR2 SQIVND (reference sequence). Trimming stripped 5 bases from V and 0 bases from J, with 10 bases between. The CDR3 sequence is CASSPTSMNTEAFF. In DNA form, the CDR3 reads TGTGCCAGTAGTCCCACTTCGATGAACACTGAAGCTTTCTTT.

The chain combines TRBV19 with TRBJ2-3, with a tentative D call TRBD1 (6 bases). Germline-derived CDR1 and CDR2 are LNHDA and SQIVND (reference sequence). V was clipped by 7 bases and J by 3 bases, with 17 bases between them. CDR3 length equals 15 residues. This CDR3 is CASNDLKQGTDTQYF. The CDR3 bases are TGTGCCAGTAACGACCTTAAGCAGGGGACAGATACGCAGTATTTT.

The chain has TRBV13 and TRBJ2-3, with 7 bases lining up with TRBD1. Germline CDR1 reads PRHDT; CDR2 reads FYEKMQ (reference sequence). The trim removed 7 bases at V and 6 bases at J, leaving 7 bases unmatched. The CDR3 length is 13 residues. The CDR3 DNA reads TGTGCCAGCAACGACAGGGTTCTGGATACGCAGTATTTT. Residues: CASNDRVLDTQYF.

Here the CDR3 DNA reads TGTGCCAGCAGCTCACCGGTGGAGCAGTTCTTC. This codes for CASSSPVEQFF. This chain joins TRBV11-2 and TRBJ2-1; the D is unclear. This CDR3 is built from 11 residues. V lost 4 bases and J lost 10, with 8 bases in between. Per the germline V gene, CDR1 is SGHAT and CDR2 is FQNNGV.

The CDR3 loop is CAISESRQSTDTQYF. Written as DNA, the CDR3 is TGTGCCATCAGTGAGTCGAGACAGTCCACAGATACGCAGTATTTT. This chain uses TRBV10-3 with TRBJ2-3; D may be TRBD1 (5 bases). V lost 0 bases and J lost 2, with 9 bases in between. The CDR3 has 15 amino acids. Germline CDR1 reads ENHRY; CDR2 reads SYGVKD.

The rearrangement links TRBV9 to TRBJ2-7; 8 bases match TRBD1. CDR1 is SGDLS, CDR2 YYNGEE, per germline. CDR3 length: 14 amino acids. V lost 3 bases and J lost 6; bases outside the gene matches: 8. For the CDR3, the DNA is TGTGCCAGCAGCGCCGGGACAGGCCTGGGCGAGCAGTACTTC. It encodes CASSAGTGLGEQYF.

This chain uses TRBV5-1 with TRBJ1-5, with a possible D match to TRBD1 (6 bases). With 0 bases removed from V and 3 bases from J, the gap between germline ends came to 10 bases. Germline V gene lookup returns CDR1 SGHRS and CDR2 YFSETQ. The length of the CDR3 is 15 residues. CDR3: CASSLGPGDNQPQHF. The CDR3 DNA reads TGCGCCAGCAGCTTGGGGCCAGGGGACAATCAGCCCCAGCATTTT. Variable domain in full (rest from reference TRBV5-1 and TRBJ1-5): KAGVTQTPRYLIKTRGQQVTLSCSPISGHRSVSWYQQTPGQGLQFLFEYFSETQRNKGNFPGRFSGRQFSNSRSEMNVSTLELGDSALYLCASSLGPGDNQPQHFGDGTRLSIL.

The chain employs TRBV27 and TRBJ2-7; tentative D call: TRBD2 (6 bases). From germline, CDR1 is MNHEY and CDR2 SMNVEV (reference sequence). This CDR3 is built from 15 residues. V was clipped by 4 bases and J by 3 bases, with 16 bases between them. The CDR3 nucleotides are TGTGCCAGCAGTTCGCCCGGGACGGGAGTCTACGAGCAGTACTTC. Translated: CASSSPGTGVYEQYF.

This chain links TRBV5-1 with TRBJ2-6; D possibly corresponds to TRBD1 (5 bases). The CDR3 totals 16 residues. The germline V gene has CDR1 SGHRS and CDR2 YFSETQ. V lost 1 base to trimming and J lost 2 bases, with 10 bases between them. The CDR3 is CASSLNGAAGANVLTF. The CDR3 DNA sequence: TGCGCCAGCAGCTTGAATGGGGCAGCTGGGGCCAACGTCCTGACTTTC.

The chain employs TRBV5-1 and TRBJ2-4; 9 positions agree with TRBD1. The J segment lost 8 bases and the V segment lost 4 bases, leaving 10 bases of the junction unmatched. This CDR3 is built from 15 residues. Germline CDR1 and CDR2: SGHRS and YFSETQ. The DNA of the CDR3 is TGCGCCAGCAGCACCACCGGGACAGGGAGTGACATTCAGTACTTC. Its protein is CASSTTGTGSDIQYF.

This chain connects TRBV19 to TRBJ2-7, with a weak D call TRBD2 (5 bases). Trimming stripped 4 bases from V and 0 bases from J, with 7 bases between. Germline V gene data show CDR1 as LNHDA and CDR2 as SQIVND (reference sequence). This CDR3 region has 13 residues. The chain's CDR3 is CASSRGNSYEQYF. In DNA, the CDR3 is TGTGCCAGTAGTAGAGGGAACTCCTACGAGCAGTACTTC.

This clone was counted at least ten times. This chain connects TRBV2 to TRBJ2-1, with D hard to call. The CDR3 has 15 amino acids. Per germline, CDR1 SNHLY and CDR2 FYNNEI. Between the trimmed V and J ends, which lost 8 bases and 3 bases, there was a span of 17 bases. The CDR3 protein is CASVVLNPLYNEQFF. As DNA, the CDR3 is TGTGCCAGCGTCGTACTAAACCCTCTCTACAATGAGCAGTTCTTC.

In its sample, this clone was seen a few times. This sequence joins TRBV9 and TRBJ1-2; possible D gene TRBD1, 6 bases. The V end was cut by 0 bases, the J end by 7 bases, with 16 bases between. The germline CDR1 and CDR2 sequences are SGDLS and YYNGEE. The CDR3 runs 15 residues. CDR3 in DNA: TGTGCCAGCAGCGTAGTCAGGGGCAGGGCCTTTGGCTACACCTTC. Residues: CASSVVRGRAFGYTF.

The table lists this clone with a few counts. The genes are TRBV5-1 and TRBJ1-4; a possible D gene is TRBD1 (6 bases). Trimming shortened V by 5 bases and J by 3 bases, and 20 bases separated the two germline ends. CDR1 is SGHRS and CDR2 is YFSETQ in the germline V gene. The CDR3 is made up of 17 amino acids. CDR3 DNA sequence: TGCGCCAGCAGATTTGTCTTCGACGGGACACCTAATGAAAAACTGTTTTTT. Protein product: CASRFVFDGTPNEKLFF.

The chain couples TRBV7-6 to TRBJ1-5; TRBD1 might be the D (5 bases). Trimming stripped 6 bases from V and 9 bases from J, with 9 bases between. Germline CDR1 SGHVS, CDR2 FNYEAQ. The CDR3 is 11 residues long. CDR3 sequence reads: CASSGGGPQHF. The CDR3 DNA reads as TGTGCCAGCAGTGGGGGGGGGCCCCAGCATTTT.

The chain combines TRBV28 with TRBJ1-1; 7 bases are shared with TRBD1. The CDR3 contains 14 residues. Germline lookup yields CDR1 MDHEN and CDR2 SYDVKM. V lost 3 bases, J lost 3 bases, and 4 bases stayed unmatched. The CDR3 here is CASSFTGAYTEAFF. The CDR3 DNA reads TGTGCCAGCAGTTTCACAGGGGCATACACTGAAGCTTTCTTT.

The rearrangement joins TRBV5-5 to TRBJ1-2, with 8 bases identical to TRBD1. Germline V lookup: CDR1 SGHKS, CDR2 YYEKEE (reference sequence). V gave up 5 bases and J gave up 6 bases; unmatched junction bases: 9. This CDR3 contains 14 residues. The CDR3: CASRLDRATDGYTF. The DNA for the CDR3 is TGTGCCAGCAGACTGGACAGGGCAACGGATGGCTACACCTTC.

This chain joins TRBV19 and TRBJ2-7; 7 bases agree with TRBD2. Germline V CDR1 and CDR2: LNHDA, SQIVND (reference sequence). V trimming: 5 bases; J trimming: 0 bases; junction bases outside the gene matches: 7. CDR3 length equals 15 residues. The chain's CDR3 is CASSHGSGGSYEQYF. The CDR3 coding sequence is TGTGCCAGTAGTCACGGGTCGGGAGGCTCCTACGAGCAGTACTTC.

This chain connects TRBV11-2 to TRBJ1-4; TRBD1 agrees at 8 bases. V lost 5 bases to trimming and J lost 8 bases; unmatched junction nucleotides: 10. The length of the CDR3 is 15 residues. In germline, CDR1 is SGHAT, CDR2 FQNNGV. For the CDR3, the DNA is TGTGCCAGCAGCGTACAGACAGGGGTAGGGGAAAAACTGTTTTTT. Protein product: CASSVQTGVGEKLFF.

V gene TRBV7-8 combines with J gene TRBJ1-1, with 7 bases matching TRBD1. The CDR3 loop spans 12 amino acids. V was clipped by 3 bases and J by 7 bases; unmatched bases: 2. Per the germline V gene, CDR1 is SGHVS and CDR2 is FQNEAQ. In nucleotides, the CDR3 is TGTGCCAGCAGCTTTGACAGGGATGAAGCTTTCTTT. Residues: CASSFDRDEAFF.

This clone was counted a few times. J is TRBJ1-4 and V is TRBV6-5; D perhaps matches TRBD1 (6 bases). The CDR3 contains 16 residues. The V and J ends lost 0 bases and 0 bases respectively, with 8 bases between them. Germline V gene data show CDR1 as MNHEY and CDR2 as SVGAGI. CDR3 sequence: CASSYSGTTTNEKLFF. The DNA of the CDR3 is TGTGCCAGCAGTTACTCAGGGACAACAACTAATGAAAAACTGTTTTTT.

This chain links TRBV28 with TRBJ1-1; D gene unclear. V was clipped by 5 bases and J by 3 bases, with 10 bases between them. The CDR3 runs 13 residues. The germline CDR1 and CDR2 sequences are MDHEN and SYDVKM. The CDR3 DNA sequence: TGTGCCAGCAGTCCCATCCCGGACACTGAAGCTTTCTTT. This encodes CASSPIPDTEAFF.

The rearrangement links TRBV27 to TRBJ1-1; 7 bases are shared with TRBD1. The CDR3 is 15 amino acids. After removal of 6 bases from V and 4 bases from J, the junction contained 11 bases not matched to a gene. Germline V gene lookup returns CDR1 MNHEY and CDR2 SMNVEV (reference sequence). In DNA form, the CDR3 reads TGTGCCAGCAGACCTACAGGGAGACAGGGCACTGAAGCTTTCTTT. Protein: CASRPTGRQGTEAFF.

The chain uses TRBV11-2 and TRBJ2-7, with D possibly TRBD2 on 6 matching bases. CDR1 and CDR2 (germline): SGHAT, FQNNGV. The CDR3 sequence is 15 residues long. With 2 bases removed from V and 2 bases from J, the gap between germline ends came to 13 bases. The CDR3 nucleotides read TGTGCCAGCAGCTTATCCGGGGGAGTCCCCTACGAGCAGTACTTC. Amino acid sequence: CASSLSGGVPYEQYF.

This chain connects TRBV7-3 to TRBJ2-3; D is perhaps TRBD2 (6 bases). Per the germline V gene, CDR1 is SGHTA and CDR2 is FQGTGA. The V end was cut by 2 bases, the J end by 5 bases, with 14 bases between. CDR3 length: 15 residues. CDR3 coding DNA: TGTGCCAGCAGCTTAGGGGCGGGGTGGGGAGATACGCAGTATTTT. Its translation is CASSLGAGWGDTQYF.

The chain uses TRBV5-1 and TRBJ1-5; a weak D match, TRBD1 (5 bases). V was trimmed by 4 bases and J by 5 bases, leaving 13 bases between them. The CDR3 is 14 residues long. Germline loops: CDR1 SGHRS, CDR2 YFSETQ. The CDR3 bases are TGCGCCAGCAGCGAGGCCGGGGGGTATCAGCCCCAGCATTTT. Its translation: CASSEAGGYQPQHF.

This clone showed up just a few times. The rearrangement joins TRBV2 to TRBJ1-1; D might be TRBD1 (5 bases). This CDR3 comprises 14 residues. Germline V gives CDR1 SNHLY, CDR2 FYNNEI. V was clipped by 0 bases and J by 5 bases, with 10 bases between them. The CDR3 loop reads CASSEAGGGTEAFF. CDR3 nucleotides: TGTGCCAGCAGTGAAGCAGGTGGGGGGACTGAAGCTTTCTTT. Using reference TRBV2 and TRBJ1-1 for the parts outside the CDR3, the full variable domain is EPEVTQTPSHQVTQMGQEVILRCVPISNHLYFYWYRQILGQKVEFLVSFYNNEISEKSEIFDDQFSVERPDGSNFTLKIRSTKLEDSAMYFCASSEAGGGTEAFFGQGTRLTVV.

This chain uses TRBV6-1 with TRBJ1-5; D is unclear. Germline V gene lookup returns CDR1 MNHNS and CDR2 SASEGT. Deletions cut 3 bases from V and 4 bases from J, with 7 bases between. This CDR3 has 13 amino acids. The CDR3 DNA reads as TGTGCCAGCAGTGACCAGCGAAATCAGCCCCAGCATTTT. Its protein is CASSDQRNQPQHF.

This clone has a single count. The gene calls are TRBV5-1 and TRBJ2-1; 7 bases fit TRBD2. After removal of 0 bases from V and 0 bases from J, the junction contained 3 bases not matched to a gene. The CDR3 runs 16 residues. In germline, CDR1 is SGHRS, CDR2 YFSETQ. CDR3 region: CASSLGGGISYNEQFF. The DNA for the CDR3 is TGCGCCAGCAGCTTGGGGGGGGGAATCTCCTACAATGAGCAGTTCTTC.